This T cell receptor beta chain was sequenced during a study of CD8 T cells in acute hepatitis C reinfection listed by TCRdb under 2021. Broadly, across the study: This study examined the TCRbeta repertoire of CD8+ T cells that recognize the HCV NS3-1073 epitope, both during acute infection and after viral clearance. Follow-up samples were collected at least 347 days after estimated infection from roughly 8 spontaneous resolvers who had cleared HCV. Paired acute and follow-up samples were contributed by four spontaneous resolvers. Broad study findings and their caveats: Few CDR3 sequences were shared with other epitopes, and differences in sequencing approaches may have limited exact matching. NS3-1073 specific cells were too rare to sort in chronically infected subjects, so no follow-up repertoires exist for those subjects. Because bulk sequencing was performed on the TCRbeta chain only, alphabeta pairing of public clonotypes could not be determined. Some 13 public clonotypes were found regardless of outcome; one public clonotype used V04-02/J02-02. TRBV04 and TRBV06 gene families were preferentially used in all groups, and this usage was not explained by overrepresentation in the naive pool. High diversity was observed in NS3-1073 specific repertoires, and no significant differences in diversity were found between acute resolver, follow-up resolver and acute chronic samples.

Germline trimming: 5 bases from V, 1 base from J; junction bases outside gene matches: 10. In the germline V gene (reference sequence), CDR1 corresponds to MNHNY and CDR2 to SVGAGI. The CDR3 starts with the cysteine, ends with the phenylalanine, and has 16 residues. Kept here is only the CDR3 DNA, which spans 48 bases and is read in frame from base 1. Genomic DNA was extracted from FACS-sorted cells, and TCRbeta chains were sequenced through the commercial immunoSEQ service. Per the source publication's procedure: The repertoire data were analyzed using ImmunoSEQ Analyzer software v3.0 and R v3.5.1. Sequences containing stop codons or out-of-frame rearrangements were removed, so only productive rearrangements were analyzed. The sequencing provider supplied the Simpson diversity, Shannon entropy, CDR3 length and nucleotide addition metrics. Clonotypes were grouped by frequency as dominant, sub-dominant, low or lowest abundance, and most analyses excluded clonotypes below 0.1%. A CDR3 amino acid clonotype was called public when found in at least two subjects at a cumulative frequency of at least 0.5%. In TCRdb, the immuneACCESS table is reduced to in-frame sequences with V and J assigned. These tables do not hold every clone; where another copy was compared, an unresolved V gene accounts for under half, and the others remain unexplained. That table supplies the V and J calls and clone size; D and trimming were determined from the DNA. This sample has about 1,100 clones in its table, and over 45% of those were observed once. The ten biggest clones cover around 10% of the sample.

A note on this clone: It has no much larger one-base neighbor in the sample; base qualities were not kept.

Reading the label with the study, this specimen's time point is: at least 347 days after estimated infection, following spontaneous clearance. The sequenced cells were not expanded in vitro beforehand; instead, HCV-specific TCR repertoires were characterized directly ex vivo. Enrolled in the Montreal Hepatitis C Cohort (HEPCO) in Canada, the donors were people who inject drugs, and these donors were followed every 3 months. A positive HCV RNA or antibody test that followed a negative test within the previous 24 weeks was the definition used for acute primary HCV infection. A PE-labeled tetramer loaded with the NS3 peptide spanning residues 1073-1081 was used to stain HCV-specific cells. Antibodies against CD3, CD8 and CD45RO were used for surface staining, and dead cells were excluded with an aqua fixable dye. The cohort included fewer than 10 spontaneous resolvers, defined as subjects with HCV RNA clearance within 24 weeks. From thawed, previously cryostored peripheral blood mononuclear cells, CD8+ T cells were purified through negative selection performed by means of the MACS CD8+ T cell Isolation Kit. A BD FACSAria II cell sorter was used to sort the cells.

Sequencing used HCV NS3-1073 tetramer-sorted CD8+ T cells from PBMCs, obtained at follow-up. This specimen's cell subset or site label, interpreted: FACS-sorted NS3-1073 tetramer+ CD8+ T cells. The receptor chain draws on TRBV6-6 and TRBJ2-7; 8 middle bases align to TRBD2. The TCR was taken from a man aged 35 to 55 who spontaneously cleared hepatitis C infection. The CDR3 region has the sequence CASSTSTSELSYEQYF. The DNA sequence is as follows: TGTGCCAGCAGTACCTCGACTAGCGAACTATCCTACGAGCAGTACTTC.